This T cell receptor beta chain originates from a study of cytomegalovirus exposure and HLA in healthy donors. The protocol was immunoSEQ multiplex PCR, while the TCRdb copy is restricted to in-frame clones and leaves out a portion. The repertoire holds 43,000 or so clones, with roughly nine tenths as singletons. Remarks on this clone: No antigen is known for it.

Points from the study as a whole: The finding came from a later analysis; first-cohort TCR clusters tended to co-occur in the roughly 120 validation repertoires. A few chains linked to CMV were shown in vitro to be specific for CMV antigens. Associated with cytomegalovirus, according to the listing, were some 150 TCR beta chains.

There are 14 residues in the CDR3. The V segment lost 7 bases and the J segment 6 bases; nucleotides outside the gene matches: 12. Germline CDR1 MNHNS, CDR2 SASEGT. Sequenced input: PBMCs. The V gene is TRBV6-1, the J gene TRBJ2-7, with 7 bases identical to TRBD2. The receptor was derived from a man between 18 and 35 years old in good health and CMV-seronegative. CDR3 DNA: TGTGCCAGCACCCACGCGGCGGGAGCTTCCGAGCAGTACTTC. It codes for CASTHAAGASEQYF.